This paragraph covers one T cell receptor (beta chain) sequence. V gave up 7 bases and J gave up 5 bases; unmatched junction bases: 7. This CDR3 contains 14 residues. Germline loops: CDR1 LNHDA, CDR2 SQIVND (reference sequence). The data were obtained in a study of shared clonotypes between healthy human individuals. Ten immunoSEQ deep assay plates were used to sequence unsorted PBMC DNA. TCRdb's copy holds only in-frame clones and misses some; the assay was immunoSEQ multiplex PCR. The data hold 450,000 to 500,000 clones, with almost 80% observed a single time. This chain connects TRBV19 to TRBJ1-4; TRBD1 matches 7 bases. This receptor was obtained from a woman in her thirties or forties in good health. Some clones in this sample may be carry-over from other donors' samples. Material: PBMCs. For the CDR3, the DNA is TGTGCCAGTACCCCGACAGGGAAAAATGAAAAACTGTTTTTT. Encoded protein: CASTPTGKNEKLFF.